Listed below are T cell receptor beta chains from one sample, sequenced in a study of naive and memory T cell subsets. A single record per CDR3 protein comes from TCRdb applying MiXCR to the UMI-ligation and nested PCR reads. The data hold over 110,000 distinct CDR3 sequences, with approximately 20% observed a single time. The specimen sequenced was naive CD8+ T cells from blood. These TCRs come from a human donor in good health. The CDR3 runs from the conserved cysteine through the conserved F or W. The D gene is left open where the match is weak. Clone size is stated in some rows and not others, as once, few, many or a class when expanded.

d_call: .
j_call: TRBJ2-7
clone_size: few
v_call: TRBV7-9
cdr3_aa: CASSLSSSFHEQYF
cdr3_nt: TGTGCCAGCAGCTTAAGTTCTAGTTTCCACGAGCAGTACTTC

d_call: .
j_call: TRBJ1-1
clone_size: few
v_call: TRBV10-2
cdr3_aa: CASSSGTAEAFF
cdr3_nt: TGCGCCAGCAGCTCAGGGACGGCCGAAGCTTTCTTT

d_call: TRBD2
j_call: TRBJ2-1
clone_size: .
v_call: TRBV7-9
cdr3_aa: CASSPLLAGRRDEQFF
cdr3_nt: TGTGCCAGCAGCCCCTTACTAGCGGGCCGACGAGATGAGCAGTTCTTC

d_call: TRBD1
j_call: TRBJ2-7
clone_size: .
v_call: TRBV6-2/TRBV6-3
cdr3_aa: CASSPNRDRPTYEQYF
cdr3_nt: TGTGCCAGCAGCCCCAACCGGGACAGACCTACCTACGAGCAGTACTTC

d_call: .
j_call: TRBJ1-1
clone_size: few
v_call: TRBV20-1
cdr3_aa: CSARDGLGNTEAFF
cdr3_nt: TGCAGTGCTAGAGATGGGTTGGGTAACACTGAAGCTTTCTTT

d_call: .
j_call: TRBJ1-1
clone_size: few
v_call: TRBV4-2
cdr3_aa: CASSRDKGNTEAFF
cdr3_nt: TGTGCCAGCAGCAGGGACAAGGGGAACACTGAAGCTTTCTTT

d_call: .
j_call: TRBJ2-1
clone_size: .
v_call: TRBV29-1
cdr3_aa: CSVATSVAEQFF
cdr3_nt: TGCAGCGTTGCAACCAGCGTAGCTGAGCAGTTCTTC

d_call: .
j_call: TRBJ2-7
clone_size: .
v_call: TRBV6-1
cdr3_aa: CASSEDSRRSYEQYF
cdr3_nt: TGTGCCAGCAGTGAAGACTCCCGAAGATCCTACGAGCAGTACTTC

d_call: TRBD2
j_call: TRBJ2-3
clone_size: .
v_call: TRBV6-5
cdr3_aa: CASSDLAAGPYTQYF
cdr3_nt: TGTGCCAGCAGCGACCTAGCGGCAGGTCCTTATACGCAGTATTTT

d_call: TRBD2
j_call: TRBJ2-1
clone_size: .
v_call: TRBV27
cdr3_aa: CASSLIPGLAGEIRGGDYNEQFF
cdr3_nt: TGTGCCAGCAGTTTAATCCCGGGACTAGCGGGCGAGATCCGGGGAGGGGATTACAATGAGCAGTTCTTC

d_call: .
j_call: TRBJ2-6
clone_size: many
v_call: TRBV5-1
cdr3_aa: CASSLIPARAGANVLTF
cdr3_nt: TGCGCCAGCAGCTTGATCCCTGCGAGGGCTGGGGCCAACGTCCTGACTTTC

d_call: .
j_call: TRBJ1-4
clone_size: .
v_call: TRBV2
cdr3_aa: CASSPTVYEKLFF
cdr3_nt: TGTGCCAGCAGTCCGACAGTATATGAAAAACTGTTTTTT

d_call: .
j_call: TRBJ2-3
clone_size: many
v_call: TRBV4-2
cdr3_aa: CASSQDYGGTDTQYF
cdr3_nt: TGTGCCAGCAGCCAAGATTATGGAGGCACAGATACGCAGTATTTT

d_call: TRBD2
j_call: TRBJ2-2
clone_size: .
v_call: TRBV20-1
cdr3_aa: CSARDLSSGTYTGELFF
cdr3_nt: TGCAGTGCTAGAGATCTCAGTAGCGGGACGTACACCGGGGAGCTGTTTTTT

d_call: .
j_call: TRBJ1-5
clone_size: .
v_call: TRBV5-6
cdr3_aa: CASSRGGNQPQHF
cdr3_nt: TGTGCCAGCAGCAGAGGGGGAAATCAGCCCCAGCATTTT

d_call: TRBD2
j_call: TRBJ2-1
clone_size: .
v_call: TRBV28
cdr3_aa: CASSKGLAGVHEQFF
cdr3_nt: TGTGCCAGCAGCAAAGGACTAGCGGGAGTCCATGAGCAGTTCTTC

d_call: .
j_call: TRBJ2-1
clone_size: .
v_call: TRBV29-1
cdr3_aa: CSVEGYDNEQFF
cdr3_nt: TGCAGCGTTGAAGGCTACGACAATGAGCAGTTCTTC

d_call: .
j_call: TRBJ1-1
clone_size: .
v_call: TRBV6-1
cdr3_aa: CASRDGNTEAFF
cdr3_nt: TGTGCCAGCAGGGATGGGAACACTGAAGCTTTCTTT

d_call: TRBD2
j_call: TRBJ2-1
clone_size: .
v_call: TRBV29-1
cdr3_aa: CSGKGTSGSNEQFF
cdr3_nt: TGCAGCGGCAAAGGGACTAGCGGGAGCAATGAGCAGTTCTTC

d_call: .
j_call: TRBJ2-2
clone_size: .
v_call: TRBV15
cdr3_aa: CATSRDWEEWRGELFF
cdr3_nt: TGTGCCACCAGCAGAGATTGGGAGGAATGGCGAGGGGAGCTGTTTTTT

d_call: .
j_call: TRBJ1-3
clone_size: .
v_call: TRBV27
cdr3_aa: CASHSGNTIYF
cdr3_nt: TGTGCCAGCCACTCTGGAAACACCATATATTTT

d_call: .
j_call: TRBJ1-1
clone_size: .
v_call: TRBV6-5
cdr3_aa: CASSWFDGPSSGAFF
cdr3_nt: TGTGCCAGCAGTTGGTTTGACGGGCCCTCATCGGGAGCTTTCTTT

d_call: TRBD1
j_call: TRBJ2-5
clone_size: few
v_call: TRBV27
cdr3_aa: CASSLYGVKGALETQYF
cdr3_nt: TGTGCCAGCAGTTTATACGGAGTTAAGGGGGCATTAGAGACCCAGTACTTC

d_call: .
j_call: TRBJ2-7
clone_size: once
v_call: TRBV7-8
cdr3_aa: CASSLPQVEQYF
cdr3_nt: TGTGCCAGCAGCTTACCACAGGTCGAGCAGTACTTC

d_call: .
j_call: TRBJ2-7
clone_size: .
v_call: TRBV6-6
cdr3_aa: CASSYDLSYEQYF
cdr3_nt: TGTGCCAGCAGTTACGACCTCTCCTACGAGCAGTACTTC

d_call: .
j_call: TRBJ1-2
clone_size: .
v_call: TRBV19
cdr3_aa: CASTGGNGYTF
cdr3_nt: TGTGCCAGTACCGGAGGGAATGGCTACACCTTC

d_call: .
j_call: TRBJ2-1
clone_size: .
v_call: TRBV10-3
cdr3_aa: CAISEGSGNEQFF
cdr3_nt: TGTGCCATCAGTGAGGGGTCGGGGAATGAGCAGTTCTTC

d_call: .
j_call: TRBJ1-2
clone_size: .
v_call: TRBV7-6
cdr3_aa: CASTPAAGAIYGYTF
cdr3_nt: TGTGCCAGCACCCCAGCGGCAGGGGCCATCTATGGCTACACCTTC

d_call: TRBD1
j_call: TRBJ1-5
clone_size: .
v_call: TRBV7-9
cdr3_aa: CASSPTLTGDSNQPQHF
cdr3_nt: TGTGCCAGCAGCCCCACCTTGACAGGGGATAGCAATCAGCCCCAGCATTTT

d_call: .
j_call: TRBJ2-4
clone_size: .
v_call: TRBV28
cdr3_aa: CASSLLGLENIQYF
cdr3_nt: TGTGCCAGCAGTTTATTGGGGCTTGAAAACATTCAGTACTTC

d_call: .
j_call: TRBJ1-1
clone_size: .
v_call: TRBV19
cdr3_aa: CASSIMWNTEAFF
cdr3_nt: TGTGCCAGTAGTATAATGTGGAACACTGAAGCTTTCTTT

d_call: .
j_call: TRBJ2-7
clone_size: few
v_call: TRBV5-1
cdr3_aa: CASSPWALSDYEQYF
cdr3_nt: TGCGCCAGCAGCCCCTGGGCCCTATCGGACTACGAGCAGTACTTC

d_call: .
j_call: TRBJ2-5
clone_size: .
v_call: TRBV12-3/TRBV12-4
cdr3_aa: CASRTLGRDETQYF
cdr3_nt: TGTGCCAGCAGGACCTTGGGCAGGGATGAGACCCAGTACTTC

d_call: .
j_call: TRBJ2-7
clone_size: .
v_call: TRBV30
cdr3_aa: CAWEGPDGYEQYF
cdr3_nt: TGTGCCTGGGAGGGACCAGACGGCTACGAGCAGTACTTC

d_call: .
j_call: TRBJ2-5
clone_size: few
v_call: TRBV12-3/TRBV12-4
cdr3_aa: CASSFFSGQGAETQYF
cdr3_nt: TGTGCCAGCAGTTTCTTTTCGGGGCAAGGAGCGGAGACCCAGTACTTC

d_call: TRBD2
j_call: TRBJ2-5
clone_size: few
v_call: TRBV10-3
cdr3_aa: CAIRSGGRAQGGEETQYF
cdr3_nt: TGTGCCATCAGGTCTGGCGGGAGGGCCCAAGGAGGGGAAGAGACCCAGTACTTC

d_call: .
j_call: TRBJ1-1
clone_size: .
v_call: TRBV7-9
cdr3_aa: CASSLDGGEAFF
cdr3_nt: TGTGCCAGCAGCTTAGATGGTGGCGAAGCTTTCTTT

d_call: TRBD2
j_call: TRBJ2-7
clone_size: .
v_call: TRBV7-8
cdr3_aa: CASSSGTSFYEQYF
cdr3_nt: TGTGCCAGCAGCTCAGGGACTAGTTTCTACGAGCAGTACTTC

d_call: TRBD2
j_call: TRBJ2-1
clone_size: .
v_call: TRBV28
cdr3_aa: CASSSGLAGGRSYNEQFF
cdr3_nt: TGTGCCAGCAGTTCGGGACTAGCGGGAGGGCGGTCCTACAATGAGCAGTTCTTC

d_call: TRBD2
j_call: TRBJ2-1
clone_size: .
v_call: TRBV29-1
cdr3_aa: CSVEATSAYNEQFF
cdr3_nt: TGCAGCGTTGAAGCGACTAGCGCGTACAATGAGCAGTTCTTC

d_call: .
j_call: TRBJ1-1
clone_size: .
v_call: TRBV7-2
cdr3_aa: CASSLGSSEAFF
cdr3_nt: TGTGCCAGCAGCTTAGGGTCTTCTGAAGCTTTCTTT

d_call: TRBD1
j_call: TRBJ1-1
clone_size: .
v_call: TRBV6-2/TRBV6-3
cdr3_aa: CASSYRDRRGEAFF
cdr3_nt: TGTGCCAGCAGTTACCGGGACAGGAGGGGTGAAGCTTTCTTT

d_call: TRBD2
j_call: TRBJ2-1
clone_size: few
v_call: TRBV2
cdr3_aa: CASSELTSGFLGEQFF
cdr3_nt: TGTGCCAGCAGTGAATTGACTAGCGGTTTCCTCGGGGAGCAGTTCTTC

d_call: TRBD2
j_call: TRBJ2-3
clone_size: few
v_call: TRBV6-5
cdr3_aa: CASSILTSGGTDTQYF
cdr3_nt: TGTGCCAGCAGTATTCTAACTAGCGGTGGCACAGATACGCAGTATTTT

d_call: TRBD2
j_call: TRBJ2-1
clone_size: .
v_call: TRBV16
cdr3_aa: CASSRLLAGGINEQFF
cdr3_nt: TGTGCCAGCAGCCGCCTACTAGCGGGAGGAATAAATGAGCAGTTCTTC

d_call: .
j_call: TRBJ1-2
clone_size: .
v_call: TRBV12-3/TRBV12-4
cdr3_aa: CASSRRRVEYGYTF
cdr3_nt: TGTGCCAGCAGCCGTCGGAGAGTCGAGTACGGCTACACCTTC

d_call: .
j_call: TRBJ2-7
clone_size: .
v_call: TRBV28
cdr3_aa: CASSPPPGTEQYF
cdr3_nt: TGTGCCAGCAGTCCTCCCCCGGGAACTGAGCAGTACTTC

d_call: TRBD2
j_call: TRBJ2-3
clone_size: .
v_call: TRBV11-1
cdr3_aa: CASSATSGSPDTQYF
cdr3_nt: TGTGCCAGCAGCGCGACTAGCGGGAGCCCAGATACGCAGTATTTT